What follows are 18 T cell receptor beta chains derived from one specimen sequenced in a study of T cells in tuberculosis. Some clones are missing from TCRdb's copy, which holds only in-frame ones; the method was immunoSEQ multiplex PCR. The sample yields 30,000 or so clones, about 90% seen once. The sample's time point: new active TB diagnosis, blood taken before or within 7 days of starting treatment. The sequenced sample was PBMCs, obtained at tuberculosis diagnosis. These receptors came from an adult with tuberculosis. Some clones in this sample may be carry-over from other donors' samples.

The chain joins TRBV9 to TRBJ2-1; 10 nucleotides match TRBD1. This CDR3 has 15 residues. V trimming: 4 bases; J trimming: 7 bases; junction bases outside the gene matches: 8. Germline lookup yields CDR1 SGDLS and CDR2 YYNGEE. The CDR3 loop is CASSPRDRGTNEQFF. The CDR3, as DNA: TGTGCCAGCAGCCCCCGGGACAGGGGTACAAATGAGCAGTTCTTC.

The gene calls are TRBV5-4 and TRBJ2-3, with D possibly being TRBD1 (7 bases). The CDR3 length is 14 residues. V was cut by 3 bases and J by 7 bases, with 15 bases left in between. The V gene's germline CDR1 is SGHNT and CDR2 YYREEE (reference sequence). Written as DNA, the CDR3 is TGTGCCAGCAGCTCTCGACAGGGAGGAAATACGCAGTATTTT. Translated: CASSSRQGGNTQYF.

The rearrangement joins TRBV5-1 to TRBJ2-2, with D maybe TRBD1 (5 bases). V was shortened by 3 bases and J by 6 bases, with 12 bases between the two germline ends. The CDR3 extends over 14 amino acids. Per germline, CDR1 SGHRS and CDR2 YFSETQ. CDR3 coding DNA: TGCGCCAGCAGCTGGACGGCAGGGTCCGGGGAGCTGTTTTTT. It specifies CASSWTAGSGELFF.

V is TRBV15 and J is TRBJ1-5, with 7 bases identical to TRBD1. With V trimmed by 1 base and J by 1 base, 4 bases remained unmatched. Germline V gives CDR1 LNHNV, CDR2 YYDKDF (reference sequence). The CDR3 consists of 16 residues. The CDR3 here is CATSRANRGSNQPQHF. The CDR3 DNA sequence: TGTGCCACCAGCAGAGCGAACAGGGGAAGCAATCAGCCCCAGCATTTT.

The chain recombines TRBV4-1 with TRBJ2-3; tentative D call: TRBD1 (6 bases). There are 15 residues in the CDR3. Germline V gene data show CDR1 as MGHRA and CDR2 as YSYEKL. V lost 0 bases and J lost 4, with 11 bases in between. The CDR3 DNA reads TGCGCCAGCAGCCAAGAGACCAGGGGACCAGATACGCAGTATTTT. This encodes CASSQETRGPDTQYF.

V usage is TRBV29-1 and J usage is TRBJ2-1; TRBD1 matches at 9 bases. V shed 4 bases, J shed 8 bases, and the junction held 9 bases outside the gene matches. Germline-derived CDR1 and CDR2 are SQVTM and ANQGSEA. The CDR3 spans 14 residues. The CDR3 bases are TGCAGCGTTGTTGGTCGGGACAGGGACTATGAGCAGTTCTTC. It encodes CSVVGRDRDYEQFF.

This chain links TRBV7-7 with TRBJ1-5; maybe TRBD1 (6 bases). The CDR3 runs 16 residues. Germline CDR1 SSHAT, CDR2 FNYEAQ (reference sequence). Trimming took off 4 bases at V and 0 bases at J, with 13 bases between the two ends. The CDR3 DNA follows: TGTGCCAGCAGCTCCCGACAGGAACTTAGCAATCAGCCCCAGCATTTT. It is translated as CASSSRQELSNQPQHF.

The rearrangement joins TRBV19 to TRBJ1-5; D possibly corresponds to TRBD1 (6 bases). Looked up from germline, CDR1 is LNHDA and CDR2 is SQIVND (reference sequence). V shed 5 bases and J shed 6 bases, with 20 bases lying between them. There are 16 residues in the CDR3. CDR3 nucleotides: TGTGCCAGTAGTCGGGGAGACAGGTTTTTTGGTCAGCCCCAGCATTTT. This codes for CASSRGDRFFGQPQHF. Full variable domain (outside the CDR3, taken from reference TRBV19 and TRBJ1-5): DGGITQSPKYLFRKEGQNVTLSCEQNLNHDAMYWYRQDPGQGLRLIYYSQIVNDFQKGDIAEGYSVSREKKESFPLTVTSAQKNPTAFYLCASSRGDRFFGQPQHFGDGTRLSIL.

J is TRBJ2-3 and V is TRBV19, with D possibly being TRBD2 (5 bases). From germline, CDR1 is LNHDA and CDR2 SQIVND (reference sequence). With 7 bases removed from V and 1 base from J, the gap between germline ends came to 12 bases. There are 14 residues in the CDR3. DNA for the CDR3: TGTGCCAGTAAGGAGGAGTGGGGCACAGATACGCAGTATTTT. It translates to CASKEEWGTDTQYF. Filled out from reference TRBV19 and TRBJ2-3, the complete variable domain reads DGGITQSPKYLFRKEGQNVTLSCEQNLNHDAMYWYRQDPGQGLRLIYYSQIVNDFQKGDIAEGYSVSREKKESFPLTVTSAQKNPTAFYLCASKEEWGTDTQYFGPGTRLTVL.

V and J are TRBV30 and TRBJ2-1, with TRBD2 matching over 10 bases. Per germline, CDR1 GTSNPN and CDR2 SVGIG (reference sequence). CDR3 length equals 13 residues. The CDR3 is CAFKRGGYNEQFF. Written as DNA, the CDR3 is TGTGCATTTAAGCGGGGGGGGTACAATGAGCAGTTCTTC. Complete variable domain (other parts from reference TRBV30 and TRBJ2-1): SQTIHQWPATLVQPVGSPLSLECTVEGTSNPNLYWYRQAAGRGLQLLFYSVGIGQISSEVPQNLSASRPQDRQFILSSKKLLLSDSGFYLCAFKRGGYNEQFFGPGTRLTVL.

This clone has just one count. The CDR3 region is CASSQTGDHQPQHF. CDR3 DNA: TGTGCCAGCAGCCAAACAGGGGATCATCAGCCCCAGCATTTT. J is TRBJ1-5 and V is TRBV28; 7 bases fit TRBD1. This CDR3 region has 14 residues. J was trimmed by 5 bases and V by 6 bases; bases with no gene match: 7. The germline V gene has CDR1 MDHEN and CDR2 SYDVKM.

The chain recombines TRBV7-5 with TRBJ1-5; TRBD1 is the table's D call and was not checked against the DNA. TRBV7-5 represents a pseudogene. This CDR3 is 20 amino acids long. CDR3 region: CVRSSRGVGQHKISNQPQHF. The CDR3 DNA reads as TGTGTCAGAAGCTCCAGGGGGGTGGGACAGCACAAAATTAGCAATCAGCCCCAGCATTTT.

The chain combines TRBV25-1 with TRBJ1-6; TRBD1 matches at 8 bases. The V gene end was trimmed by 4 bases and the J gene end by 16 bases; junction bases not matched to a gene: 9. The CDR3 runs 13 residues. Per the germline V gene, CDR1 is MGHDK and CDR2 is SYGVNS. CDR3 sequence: CASSGTGWPQLHF. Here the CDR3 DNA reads TGTGCCAGCAGTGGGACAGGGTGGCCCCAGCTCCACTTT.

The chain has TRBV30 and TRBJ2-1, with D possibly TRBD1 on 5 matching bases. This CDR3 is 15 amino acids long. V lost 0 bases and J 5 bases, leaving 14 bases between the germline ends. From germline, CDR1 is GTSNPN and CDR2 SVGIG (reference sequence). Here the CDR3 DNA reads TGTGCCTGGAGTGTATGGTCAGGGCCCGACAATGAGCAGTTCTTC. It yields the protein CAWSVWSGPDNEQFF.

CDR3 DNA sequence: TGTGCCAGCACCCCGGGGAGGGAGGGCACTGAAGCTTTCTTT. Translating it yields CASTPGREGTEAFF. This rearrangement joins TRBV2 to TRBJ1-1; D gene uncertain. The germline V and J ends were trimmed by 7 bases and 4 bases, with 16 bases remaining between them. From germline, CDR1 is SNHLY and CDR2 FYNNEI. The CDR3 consists of 14 residues.

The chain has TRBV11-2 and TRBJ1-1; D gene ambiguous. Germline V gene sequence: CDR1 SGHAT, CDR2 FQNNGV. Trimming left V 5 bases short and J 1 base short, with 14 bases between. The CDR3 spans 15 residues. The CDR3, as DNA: TGTGCCAGCAGCGGGAGCCGGGCCCCGAACACTGAAGCTTTCTTT. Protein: CASSGSRAPNTEAFF. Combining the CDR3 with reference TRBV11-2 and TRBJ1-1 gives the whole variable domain EAGVAQSPRYKIIEKRQSVAFWCNPISGHATLYWYQQILGQGPKLLIQFQNNGVVDDSQLPKDRFSAERLKGVDSTLKIQPAKLEDSAVYLCASSGSRAPNTEAFFGQGTRLTVV.

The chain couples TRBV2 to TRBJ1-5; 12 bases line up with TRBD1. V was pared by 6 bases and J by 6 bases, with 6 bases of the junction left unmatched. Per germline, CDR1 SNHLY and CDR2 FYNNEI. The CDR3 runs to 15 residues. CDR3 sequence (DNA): TGTGCCAGCAGAGCCGGGACAGGGGGCAGTCAGCCCCAGCATTTT. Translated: CASRAGTGGSQPQHF.

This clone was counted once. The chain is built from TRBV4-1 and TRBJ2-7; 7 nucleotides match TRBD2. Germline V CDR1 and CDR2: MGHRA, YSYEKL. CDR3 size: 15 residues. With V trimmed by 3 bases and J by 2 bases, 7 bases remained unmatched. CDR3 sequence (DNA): TGCGCCAGCAGCCAGGCGGGGGATGGCACCTACGAGCAGTACTTC. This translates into CASSQAGDGTYEQYF.